This T cell receptor (beta chain) was sequenced during a study of cytomegalovirus exposure and HLA in healthy donors. At collection, donors were nominally healthy, but unrecorded immune exposures were probable. The PCR was carried out with 60 Vbeta primers and 13 Jbeta primers. The data were produced by immunoSEQ multiplex PCR, yet TCRdb's version contains in-frame clones alone and is incomplete. The sample includes over 85,000 clones, around 77% seen only once; the top ten take roughly 9.3%. The V gene's germline CDR1 is SGHTA and CDR2 FQGNSA. This CDR3 is 14 amino acids long. After removal of 4 bases from V and 2 bases from J, the junction contained 4 bases not matched to a gene. Regarding the study as a whole: Reports credit the classifier with highly specific, highly sensitive diagnosis of cytomegalovirus status.

On this clone: Its target is not known.

The sample comprised PBMCs. This chain joins TRBV7-2 and TRBJ2-7; 8 positions agree with TRBD2. The receptor was isolated from a male donor in good health and CMV-seropositive. CDR3 region: CASSSERGPYEQYF. The DNA of the CDR3 is TGTGCCAGCAGCTCTGAGCGGGGGCCCTACGAGCAGTACTTC.